This T cell receptor beta chain was obtained from a study of siplizumab effects on memory and regulatory T cells. Repertoires were generated with immunoSEQ multiplex PCR, while TCRdb's copy carries only in-frame clones and drops some. Of some 100,000 clones listed, about 90% are singletons. The CDR3 runs 14 residues. Germline V gene sequence: CDR1 SGHNT, CDR2 YYREEE (reference sequence). Trimming at V came to 4 bases and at J to 3 bases, leaving 5 bases not matched to a gene. The receptor was derived from a human donor in good health. Some clones in this sample may be carry-over from other donors' samples. The chain is built from TRBV5-4 and TRBJ2-7; 9 bases match TRBD2. The source material was CD4+ T cells sorted from blood. The CDR3 region is CASSKRAGGYEQYF. The DNA of the CDR3 is TGTGCCAGCAGCAAAAGAGCGGGGGGCTACGAGCAGTACTTC.